These 21 T cell receptor beta chains were all obtained from the same sample, sequenced in a study of human T cells and chemical hapten exposure. Individual cDNA molecules (in the library) carried attached unique molecular identifiers. MiXCR, run by TCRdb on the reads, gives a single entry per CDR3 protein. This repertoire shows around 120,000 distinct CDR3 sequences, roughly 8.5% found once; its top ten account for 1.1% to 1.5%. Unfractionated whole blood was the source from which total RNA was extracted. The sample consisted of whole blood. All receptors come from a human donor in good health. Some clones in this sample may be carry-over from other donors' samples.

By share, this clonotype counts as medium-sized. The J gene is TRBJ2-6, the V gene TRBV4-3, with D uncertain. Germline V gene sequence: CDR1 LGHNA, CDR2 YSLEER. The CDR3 is made up of 16 amino acids. V was shortened by 0 bases and J by 0 bases, with 6 bases between the two germline ends. The CDR3 DNA follows: TGCGCCAGCAGCCAAGACAGGAGCTCTGGGGCCAACGTCCTGACTTTC. Translated: CASSQDRSSGANVLTF.

This clonotype occurred many times. This chain connects TRBV18 to TRBJ1-1; D may be TRBD1 (6 bases). The length of the CDR3 is 15 residues. With 3 bases removed from V and 1 base from J, the gap between germline ends came to 12 bases. Germline-derived CDR1 and CDR2 are KGHSH and LQKENI. The CDR3 sequence is CASSPFRGENTEAFF. The CDR3 DNA follows: TGTGCCAGCTCACCGTTCAGGGGAGAGAACACTGAAGCTTTCTTT.

V usage is TRBV29-1 and J usage is TRBJ2-7; the D is unclear. Germline assignment: CDR1 SQVTM and CDR2 ANQGSEA. This CDR3 has 13 residues. Trimming took 1 base from V and 4 from J, leaving 11 bases between them. The CDR3: CSVEGLGSYEQYF. CDR3 coding DNA: TGCAGCGTTGAAGGGCTAGGGTCGTACGAGCAGTACTTC.

This chain joins TRBV19 and TRBJ1-5; D not certain. CDR1 and CDR2 (germline): LNHDA, SQIVND (reference sequence). With 7 bases removed from V and 0 bases from J, the gap between germline ends came to 16 bases. The CDR3 runs 16 residues. CDR3: CASTPRTGDSNQPQHF. The CDR3 nucleotides read TGTGCCAGTACCCCCCGGACGGGCGATAGCAATCAGCCCCAGCATTTT.

This clonotype was detected only a few times. The rearrangement uses TRBV27 and TRBJ2-6, with D hard to call. CDR1 and CDR2 from the germline V gene are MNHEY and SMNVEV (reference sequence). The CDR3 length is 17 residues. The V and J ends lost 3 bases and 0 bases respectively, with 12 bases between them. The CDR3 loop reads CASSLVTRSSGANVLTF. CDR3 DNA sequence: TGTGCCAGCAGTTTGGTGACACGCTCCTCTGGGGCCAACGTCCTGACTTTC.

The gene calls are TRBV12-5 and TRBJ2-3, with TRBD2 matching 7 bases. Germline lookup yields CDR1 LGHNT and CDR2 FRNRAP. The CDR3 runs to 16 residues. Unmatched junction bases numbered 7, after V lost 2 bases and J lost 2 bases. As DNA, the CDR3 is TGTGCTAGTGGTTTGAAGAGCGGGGCTCCCACAGATACGCAGTATTTT. Translating it yields CASGLKSGAPTDTQYF.

A few counts support this clonotype. The gene calls are TRBV12-3 or TRBV12-4 and TRBJ1-1, with TRBD1 as a possible D gene (5 bases). V was pared by 1 base and J by 5 bases, with 14 bases between. There are 15 residues in the CDR3. CDR3 sequence (DNA): TGTGCCAGCAGTTTAGGATGGGGGGGGGAAACTGAAGCTTTCTTT. Amino acid sequence: CASSLGWGGETEAFF.

This clonotype was seen only a few times. V usage is TRBV7-3 and J usage is TRBJ2-6; D is possibly TRBD1 (6 bases). V gave up 0 bases and J gave up 0 bases, with 18 bases separating them. The germline V gene encodes CDR1 SGHTA and CDR2 FQGTGA. The length of the CDR3 is 20 residues. The CDR3 here is CASSLTSGVGRNSGANVLTF. The CDR3 nucleotides read TGTGCCAGCAGCTTAACGTCAGGGGTCGGCCGAAACTCTGGGGCCAACGTCCTGACTTTC.

Many counts were recorded for this clonotype. The chain links TRBV5-1 to TRBJ1-6; no clear D. This CDR3 is 15 amino acids long. V was shortened by 6 bases and J by 0 bases, with 10 bases between the two germline ends. The germline gives CDR1 SGHRS, CDR2 YFSETQ. The CDR3 bases are TGCGCCAGCACGGAGGGAATCTCCTATAATTCACCCCTCCACTTT. Protein: CASTEGISYNSPLHF.

The chain carries TRBV5-1 and TRBJ1-1; 8 bases align to TRBD1. In germline, CDR1 is SGHRS, CDR2 YFSETQ. V dropped 5 bases and J dropped 4; count of bases not matched to a gene: 4. CDR3 length equals 13 residues. The CDR3 DNA is TGCGCCAGCAGGGACAGGGTCGGCACTGAAGCTTTCTTT. Residues: CASRDRVGTEAFF.

This clonotype was detected many times. V gene TRBV7-2 combines with J gene TRBJ1-4; TRBD1 matches at 9 bases. The V gene end was trimmed by 5 bases and the J gene end by 7 bases; junction bases not matched to a gene: 8. This CDR3 is built from 15 residues. CDR1 is SGHTA and CDR2 is FQGNSA in the germline V gene. This CDR3 reads CASSIQGAVREKLFF. CDR3 sequence (DNA): TGTGCCAGCAGCATACAGGGGGCGGTTCGTGAAAAACTGTTTTTT.

The chain uses TRBV19 and TRBJ2-1; 7 bases match TRBD2. This CDR3 contains 14 residues. The V gene's germline CDR1 is LNHDA and CDR2 SQIVND (reference sequence). The V and J ends lost 7 bases and 2 bases, in that order; junction bases with no gene match: 5. The CDR3 region has the DNA TGTGCCAGTATGCGGGAGAGCCCCTACAATGAGCAGTTCTTC. This encodes CASMRESPYNEQFF.

This clonotype was counted many times. The V call is TRBV7-9, the J call TRBJ1-5; D uncertain. CDR1 and CDR2 from the germline V gene are SEHNR and FQNEAQ (reference sequence). CDR3 length: 12 amino acids. Trimming pared 5 bases from V and 3 bases from J, leaving 5 bases between. In DNA form, the CDR3 reads TGTGCCAGCAGCCTCGTCAATCAGCCCCAGCATTTT. It codes for CASSLVNQPQHF.

The chain carries TRBV14 and TRBJ2-7; D gene unclear. V shed 0 bases and J shed 1 base, with 10 bases lying between them. The CDR3 has 15 residues. The germline V gene encodes CDR1 SGHDN and CDR2 FVKESK. CDR3: CASSQDLGGSYEQYF. In nucleotides, the CDR3 is TGTGCCAGCAGCCAAGATCTGGGCGGATCCTACGAGCAGTACTTC.

The chain employs TRBV29-1 and TRBJ2-2, with D possibly TRBD2 on 5 matching bases. CDR3 length: 13 residues. V lost 6 bases and J lost 6, with 14 bases in between. CDR1 and CDR2 (germline): SQVTM, ANQGSEA. The CDR3 region has the DNA TGCAGCGTCGAGAAGGGAGTCCCCGGGGAGCTGTTTTTT. It is translated as CSVEKGVPGELFF.

The chain employs TRBV9 and TRBJ1-1, with TRBD1 matching 8 bases. Germline-derived CDR1 and CDR2 are SGDLS and YYNGEE. The length of the CDR3 is 16 residues. The junction had 6 bases not matched to a gene; V was cut back by 1 base and J by 1 base. The CDR3 DNA reads TGTGCCAGCAGCGTACCCAATGGACAGGGGAACACTGAAGCTTTCTTT. It specifies CASSVPNGQGNTEAFF.

The chain links TRBV12-3 or TRBV12-4 to TRBJ2-2, with D possibly TRBD1 on 5 matching bases. V was clipped by 6 bases and J by 4 bases, with 9 bases between them. The CDR3 extends over 13 amino acids. The CDR3 sequence: CASRRGATGELFF. CDR3 bases: TGTGCCAGCAGACGTGGGGCCACCGGGGAGCTGTTTTTT.

The chain recombines TRBV29-1 with TRBJ2-7; tentative D call: TRBD2 (6 bases). The CDR3 extends over 17 amino acids. Germline V gene data show CDR1 as SQVTM and CDR2 as ANQGSEA. Trimming cost V 1 base and J 2 bases, with 21 bases left between them. CDR3 protein: CSVEAGRGAGGTYEQYF. CDR3 coding DNA: TGCAGCGTTGAAGCCGGTCGTGGAGCGGGTGGGACCTACGAGCAGTACTTC.

This clonotype was counted many times. The chain links TRBV6-5 to TRBJ2-3; TRBD1 or TRBD2 may be the D gene (5 bases each). The CDR3 runs to 15 residues. The V and J ends lost 2 bases and 5 bases respectively, with 14 bases between them. Germline V gene sequence: CDR1 MNHEY, CDR2 SVGAGI. In DNA, the CDR3 is TGTGCCAGCAGTTACAGGGACCCACAGATAGATACGCAGTATTTT. This translates into CASSYRDPQIDTQYF.

There are many counts of this clonotype. The rearrangement uses TRBV12-3 or TRBV12-4 and TRBJ2-5; D is ambiguous. This CDR3 has 13 residues. V lost 7 bases and J lost 4, with 13 bases in between. CDR3 residues: CASTFAPGETQYF. The CDR3 region has the DNA TGTGCCAGCACTTTTGCGCCGGGAGAGACCCAGTACTTC.

In this sample, this clonotype turned up a few times. The J gene is TRBJ1-1, the V gene TRBV19; 7 bases match TRBD1. The trim removed 0 bases at V and 2 bases at J, leaving 9 bases unmatched. Looked up from germline, CDR1 is LNHDA and CDR2 is SQIVND (reference sequence). This CDR3 comprises 17 residues. Written as DNA, the CDR3 is TGTGCCAGTAGTATAGATCATTGGGGACAGAGAAACACTGAAGCTTTCTTT. Residues: CASSIDHWGQRNTEAFF.